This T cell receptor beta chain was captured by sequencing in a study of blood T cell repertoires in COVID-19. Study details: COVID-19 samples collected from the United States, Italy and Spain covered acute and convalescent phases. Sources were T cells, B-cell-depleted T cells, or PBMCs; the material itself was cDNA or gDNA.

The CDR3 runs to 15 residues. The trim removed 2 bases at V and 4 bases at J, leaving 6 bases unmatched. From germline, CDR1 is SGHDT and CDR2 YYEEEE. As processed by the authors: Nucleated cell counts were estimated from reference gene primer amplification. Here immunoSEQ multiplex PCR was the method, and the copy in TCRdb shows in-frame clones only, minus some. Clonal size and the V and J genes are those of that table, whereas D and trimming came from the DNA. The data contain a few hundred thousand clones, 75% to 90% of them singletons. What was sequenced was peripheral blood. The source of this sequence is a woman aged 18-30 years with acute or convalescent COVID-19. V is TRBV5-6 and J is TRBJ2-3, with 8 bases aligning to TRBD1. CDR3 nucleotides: TGTGCCAGCAGCTTCCGGGACAGGAGCGCAGATACGCAGTATTTT. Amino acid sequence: CASSFRDRSADTQYF.